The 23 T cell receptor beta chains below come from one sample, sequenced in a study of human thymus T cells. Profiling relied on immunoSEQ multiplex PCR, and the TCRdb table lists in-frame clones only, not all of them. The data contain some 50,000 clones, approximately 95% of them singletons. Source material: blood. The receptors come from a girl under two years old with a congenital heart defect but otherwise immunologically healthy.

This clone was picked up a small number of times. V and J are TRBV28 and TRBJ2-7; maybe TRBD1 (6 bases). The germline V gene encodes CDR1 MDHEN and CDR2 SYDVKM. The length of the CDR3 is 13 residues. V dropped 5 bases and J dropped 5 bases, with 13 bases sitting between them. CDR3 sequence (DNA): TGTGCCAGCAGTGGCGGACAGATCAACGAGCAGTACTTC. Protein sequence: CASSGGQINEQYF.

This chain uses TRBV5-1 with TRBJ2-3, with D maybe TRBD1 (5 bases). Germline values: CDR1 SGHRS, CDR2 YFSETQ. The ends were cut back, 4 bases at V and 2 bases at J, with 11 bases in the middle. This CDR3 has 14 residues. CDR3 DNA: TGCGCCAGCAGCGTCAGGGCTACCACAGATACGCAGTATTTT. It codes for CASSVRATTDTQYF.

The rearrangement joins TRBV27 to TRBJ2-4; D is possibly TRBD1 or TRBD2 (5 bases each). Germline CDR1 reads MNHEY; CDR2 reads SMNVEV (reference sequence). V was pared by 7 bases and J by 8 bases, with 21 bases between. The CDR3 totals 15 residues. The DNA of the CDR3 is TGTGCCAGCAAACCGCCTAACCTACTAGGGGACATTCAGTACTTC. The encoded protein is CASKPPNLLGDIQYF.

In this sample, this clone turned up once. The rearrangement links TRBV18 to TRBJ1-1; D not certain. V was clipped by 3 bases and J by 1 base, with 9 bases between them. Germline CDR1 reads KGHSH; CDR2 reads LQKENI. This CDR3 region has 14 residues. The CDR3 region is CASSPTRENTEAFF. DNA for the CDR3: TGTGCCAGCTCACCGACCCGTGAGAACACTGAAGCTTTCTTT.

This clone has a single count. The CDR3 DNA reads as TGCGCCAGCAGCCCCCCGGATGGGTCCACCGGGGAGCTGTTTTTT. Protein: CASSPPDGSTGELFF. The J gene is TRBJ2-2, the V gene TRBV5-1; D is undetermined. The CDR3 totals 15 residues. Trimming cost V 4 bases and J 4 bases, with 14 bases left between them. Per the germline V gene, CDR1 is SGHRS and CDR2 is YFSETQ.

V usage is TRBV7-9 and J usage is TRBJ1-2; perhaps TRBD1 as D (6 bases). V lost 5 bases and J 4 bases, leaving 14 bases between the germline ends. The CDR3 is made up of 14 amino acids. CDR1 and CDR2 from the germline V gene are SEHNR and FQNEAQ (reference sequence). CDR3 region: CASSLNREGYGYTF. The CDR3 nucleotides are TGTGCCAGCAGCCTGAACAGGGAGGGCTATGGCTACACCTTC.

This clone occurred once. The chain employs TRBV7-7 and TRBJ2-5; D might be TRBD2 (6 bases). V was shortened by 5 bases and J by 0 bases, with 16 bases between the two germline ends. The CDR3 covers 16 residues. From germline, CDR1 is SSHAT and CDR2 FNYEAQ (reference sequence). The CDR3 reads CASSPLGDSYQETQYF. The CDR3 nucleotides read TGTGCCAGCAGCCCCTTAGGGGACTCCTACCAAGAGACCCAGTACTTC.

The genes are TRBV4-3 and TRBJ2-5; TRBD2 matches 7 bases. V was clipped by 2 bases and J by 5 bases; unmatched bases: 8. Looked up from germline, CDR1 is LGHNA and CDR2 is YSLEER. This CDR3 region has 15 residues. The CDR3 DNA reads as TGCGCCAGCAGCCAACTACTAGCGATCAAGGAGACCCAGTACTTC. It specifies CASSQLLAIKETQYF.

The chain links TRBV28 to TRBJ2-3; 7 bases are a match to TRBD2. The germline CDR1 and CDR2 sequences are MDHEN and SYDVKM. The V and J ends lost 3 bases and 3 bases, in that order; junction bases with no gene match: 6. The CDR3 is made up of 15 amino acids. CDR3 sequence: CASSFWTRGTDTQYF. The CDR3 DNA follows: TGTGCCAGCAGTTTCTGGACTAGGGGAACAGATACGCAGTATTTT.

CDR3 region: CASRRGTGSYNEQFF. CDR3 nucleotides: TGTGCCAGCAGGAGGGGCACAGGCTCCTACAATGAGCAGTTCTTC. The chain carries TRBV6-1 and TRBJ2-1; D possibly uses TRBD1 or TRBD2 (5 bases each). Germline-derived CDR1 and CDR2 are MNHNS and SASEGT. The ends were cut back, 6 bases at V and 0 bases at J, with 12 bases in the middle. This CDR3 contains 15 residues.

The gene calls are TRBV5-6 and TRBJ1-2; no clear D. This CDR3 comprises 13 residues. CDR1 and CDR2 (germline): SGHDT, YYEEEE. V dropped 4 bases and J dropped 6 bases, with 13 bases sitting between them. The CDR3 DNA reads TGTGCCAGCAGCGCCGCGGGCCGGGATGGCTACACCTTC. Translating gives CASSAAGRDGYTF. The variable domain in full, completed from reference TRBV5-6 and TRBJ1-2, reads DAGVTQSPTHLIKTRGQQVTLRCSPKSGHDTVSWYQQALGQGPQFIFQYYEEEERQRGNFPDRFSGHQFPNYSSELNVNALLLGDSALYLCASSAAGRDGYTFGSGTRLTVV.

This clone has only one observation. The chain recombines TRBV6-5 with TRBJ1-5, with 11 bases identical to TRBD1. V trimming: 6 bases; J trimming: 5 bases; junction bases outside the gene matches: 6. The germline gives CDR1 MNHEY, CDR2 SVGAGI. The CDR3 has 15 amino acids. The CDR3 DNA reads TGTGCCAGCAGCTGGACAGGGGGCGTCGATCAGCCCCAGCATTTT. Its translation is CASSWTGGVDQPQHF.

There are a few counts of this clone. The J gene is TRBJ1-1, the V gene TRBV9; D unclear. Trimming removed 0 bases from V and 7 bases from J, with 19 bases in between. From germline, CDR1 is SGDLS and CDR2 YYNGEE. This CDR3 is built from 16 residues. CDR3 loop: CASSVAAPLSKVEAFF. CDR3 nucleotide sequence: TGTGCCAGCAGCGTAGCGGCACCATTGAGTAAGGTTGAAGCTTTCTTT. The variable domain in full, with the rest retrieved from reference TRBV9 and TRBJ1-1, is DSGVTQTPKHLITATGQRVTLRCSPRSGDLSVYWYQQSLDQGLQFLIQYYNGEERAKGNILERFSAQQFPDLHSELNLSSLELGDSALYFCASSVAAPLSKVEAFFGQGTRLTVV.

In nucleotides, the CDR3 is TGTGCCAGCAGCCTGGGACAGAAAGGGGACACTGAAGCTTTCTTT. Protein product: CASSLGQKGDTEAFF. V gene TRBV11-1 combines with J gene TRBJ1-1; TRBD1 matches at 7 bases. CDR3 length: 15 residues. With V trimmed by 5 bases and J by 3 bases, 9 bases remained unmatched. CDR1 is SGHAT and CDR2 is FQDESV in the germline V gene (reference sequence).

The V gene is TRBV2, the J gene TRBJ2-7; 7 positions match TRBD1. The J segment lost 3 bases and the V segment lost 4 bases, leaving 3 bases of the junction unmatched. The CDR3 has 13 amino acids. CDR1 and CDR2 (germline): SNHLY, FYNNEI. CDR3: CASSGDSNYEQYF. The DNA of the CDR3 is TGTGCCAGCAGTGGGGACAGTAACTACGAGCAGTACTTC. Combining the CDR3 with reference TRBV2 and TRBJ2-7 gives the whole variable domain EPEVTQTPSHQVTQMGQEVILRCVPISNHLYFYWYRQILGQKVEFLVSFYNNEISEKSEIFDDQFSVERPDGSNFTLKIRSTKLEDSAMYFCASSGDSNYEQYFGPGTRLTVT.

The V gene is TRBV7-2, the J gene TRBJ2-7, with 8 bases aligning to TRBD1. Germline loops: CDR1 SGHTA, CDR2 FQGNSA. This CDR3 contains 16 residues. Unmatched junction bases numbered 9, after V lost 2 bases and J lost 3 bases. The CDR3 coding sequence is TGTGCCAGCAGCTTAAGTAGACGGACAGGGTTCTACGAGCAGTACTTC. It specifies CASSLSRRTGFYEQYF.

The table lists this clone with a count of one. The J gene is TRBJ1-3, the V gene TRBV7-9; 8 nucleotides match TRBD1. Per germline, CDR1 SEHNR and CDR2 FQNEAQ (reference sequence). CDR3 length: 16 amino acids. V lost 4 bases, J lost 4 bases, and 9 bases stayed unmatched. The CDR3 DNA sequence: TGTGCCAGCAGCTACCAGGGGGCGCGATCCGGAAACACCATATATTTT. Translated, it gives CASSYQGARSGNTIYF.

CDR3 residues: CASSLGGRSSYEQYF. CDR3 in DNA: TGTGCCAGCAGCTTGGGGGGGAGGTCCTCCTACGAGCAGTACTTC. The rearrangement links TRBV5-4 to TRBJ2-7; maybe TRBD2 (6 bases). The CDR3 has 15 amino acids. Per the germline V gene, CDR1 is SGHNT and CDR2 is YYREEE (reference sequence). Trimming left V 0 bases short and J 0 bases short, with 10 bases between.

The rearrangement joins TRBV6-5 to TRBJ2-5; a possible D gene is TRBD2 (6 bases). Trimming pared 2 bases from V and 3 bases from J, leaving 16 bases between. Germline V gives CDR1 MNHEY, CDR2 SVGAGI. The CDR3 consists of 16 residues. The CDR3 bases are TGTGCCAGCAGTTACAGGGGAGGCCCTTCGAAAGAGACCCAGTACTTC. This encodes CASSYRGGPSKETQYF.

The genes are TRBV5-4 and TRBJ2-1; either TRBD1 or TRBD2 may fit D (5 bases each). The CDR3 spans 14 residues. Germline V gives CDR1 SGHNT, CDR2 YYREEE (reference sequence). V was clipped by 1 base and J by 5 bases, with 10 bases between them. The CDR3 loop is CASSLRDRHNEQFF. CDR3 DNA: TGTGCCAGCAGCTTGCGGGACCGTCACAATGAGCAGTTCTTC. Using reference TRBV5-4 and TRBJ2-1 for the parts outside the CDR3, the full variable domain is ETGVTQSPTHLIKTRGQQVTLRCSSQSGHNTVSWYQQALGQGPQFIFQYYREEENGRGNFPPRFSGLQFPNYSSELNVNALELDDSALYLCASSLRDRHNEQFFGPGTRLTVL.

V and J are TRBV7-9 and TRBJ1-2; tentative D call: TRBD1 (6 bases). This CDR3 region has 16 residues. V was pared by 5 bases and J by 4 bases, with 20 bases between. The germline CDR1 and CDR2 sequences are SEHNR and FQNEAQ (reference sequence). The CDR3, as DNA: TGTGCCAGCAGCAGAGGGGGTCGTAGGAGATCCTATGGCTACACCTTC. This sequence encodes CASSRGGRRRSYGYTF.

CDR3 bases: TGTGCCAGCGCGAGAGACTCTGGGGCCAACGTCCTGACTTTC. Residues: CASARDSGANVLTF. The gene calls are TRBV6-4 and TRBJ2-6, with D hard to call. The V end lost 8 bases, the J end lost 0 bases, and 8 bases lay between the germline ends. This CDR3 has 14 residues. Germline V gene data show CDR1 as MRHNA and CDR2 as SNTAGT.

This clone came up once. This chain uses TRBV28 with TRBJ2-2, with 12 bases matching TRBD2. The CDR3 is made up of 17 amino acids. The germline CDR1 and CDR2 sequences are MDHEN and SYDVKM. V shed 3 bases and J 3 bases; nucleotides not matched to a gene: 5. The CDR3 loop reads CASSFPRLAGDTGELFF. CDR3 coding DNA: TGTGCCAGCAGTTTCCCCCGACTAGCGGGAGACACCGGGGAGCTGTTTTTT.